A selection of T cell receptor beta chains follows, all from one sample in a study of T cell responses to AZD1222 COVID-19 vaccine. This table comes from immunoSEQ multiplex PCR, and its TCRdb copy is limited to in-frame clones, with some not included. The table lists about 94,000 clones, roughly 85% of them singletons. Specimen: peripheral blood, collected 28 days after the second AZD1222 dose. The receptors derive from an adult who received the AZD1222 COVID-19 vaccine. Both conserved end residues are part of each CDR3. A clone size is listed for some rows: how often the clone was seen (once, few, many), or a class if it is expanded.

V gene,clone size,J gene,CDR3 protein
TRBV3-1/TRBV3-2,-,TRBJ2-3,CASSPLAKSTDTQYF
TRBV9,-,TRBJ2-1,CASSTTRNSWDNEQFF
TRBV11-2,-,TRBJ2-1,CASSWRTGGKEQFF
TRBV5-1,once,TRBJ2-1,CASSFWGNEQFF
TRBV20-1,-,TRBJ1-2,CSASPQGADGYTF
TRBV10-3,-,TRBJ2-1,CAISESWGVNEQFF
TRBV3-1/TRBV3-2,-,TRBJ1-2,CASRKELGRVSGYTF
TRBV10-2,-,TRBJ2-4,CASSESGDPRRYF
TRBV5-1,-,TRBJ2-1,CASSSTGNSYNEQFF
TRBV2,-,TRBJ2-6,CASSDQGSGANVLTF
TRBV5-1,few,TRBJ2-7,CASSLESYYEQYF
TRBV5-8,-,TRBJ2-1,CGASMDRGRNEQFF
TRBV28,-,TRBJ2-1,CASSLVTSGALYNEQFF
TRBV28,-,TRBJ2-1,CASSWPLTGTYNEQFF
TRBV29-1,-,TRBJ2-7,CSVGQVDEQYF
TRBV5-1,-,TRBJ2-1,CASRPDGEVNEQFF
TRBV10-1,-,TRBJ1-2,CASSESGRYGYTF
TRBV30,-,TRBJ2-7,CAWSPWTSSYEQYF
TRBV19,-,TRBJ2-1,CASTQNNLPSNEQFF
TRBV9,-,TRBJ1-5,CASSPGLGEGQPQHF
TRBV4-1,-,TRBJ2-6,CASSQEGRGAGAGANVLTF
TRBV28,few,TRBJ2-2,CASSIFSGELFF
TRBV6-5,-,TRBJ1-3,CASSASGNTIYF
TRBV18,-,TRBJ1-2,CASSPWTGGDYGYTF
TRBV2,-,TRBJ2-1,CASFRGPADNEQFF
TRBV4-1,-,TRBJ1-1,CASSLGGQAKNTEAFF
TRBV4-1,-,TRBJ2-1,CASSQDFPLVREQFF
TRBV7-6,-,TRBJ2-1,CASSPGRIEQFF
TRBV9,-,TRBJ1-4,CASSAETGVANEKLFF
TRBV9,-,TRBJ2-1,CASSVLAGGPNNEQFF
TRBV6-5,-,TRBJ2-7,CASRPQGYEQYF
TRBV29-1,few,TRBJ2-3,CSVGRLTDTQYF